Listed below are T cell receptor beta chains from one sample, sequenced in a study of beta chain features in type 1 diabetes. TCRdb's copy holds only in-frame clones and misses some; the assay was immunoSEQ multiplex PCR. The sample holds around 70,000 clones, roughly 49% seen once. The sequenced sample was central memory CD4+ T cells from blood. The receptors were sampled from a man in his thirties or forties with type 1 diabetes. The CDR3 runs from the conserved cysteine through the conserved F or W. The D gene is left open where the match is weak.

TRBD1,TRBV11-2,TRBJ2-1,CASSLAWTGVNEQFF
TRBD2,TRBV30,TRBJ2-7,CAWSRGEAYEQYF
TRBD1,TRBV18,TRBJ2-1,CASSPVTQGANEQFF
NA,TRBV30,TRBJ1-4,CAWSVDSGKLFF
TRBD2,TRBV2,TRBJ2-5,CASSETGSGQETQYF
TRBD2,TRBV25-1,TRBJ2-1,CASSEAAGGGGHNEQFF
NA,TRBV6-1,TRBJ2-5,CASSESPGLWETQYF
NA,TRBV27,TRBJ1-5,CASSWGPQSNQPQHF
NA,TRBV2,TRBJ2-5,CASRPGLKETQYF
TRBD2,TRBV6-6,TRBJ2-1,CASSLQRETYNEQFF
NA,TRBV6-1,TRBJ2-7,CASSDWGTGSGEQYF
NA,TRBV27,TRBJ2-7,CASSLGLYYEQYF
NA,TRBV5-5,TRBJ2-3,CASSLEPGIGGDTQYF
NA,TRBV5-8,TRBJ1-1,CASSLGAGRENTEAFF
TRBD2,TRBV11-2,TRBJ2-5,CASSLGGRGRAGETQYF
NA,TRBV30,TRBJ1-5,CAWMAGKGNQPQHF
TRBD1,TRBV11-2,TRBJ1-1,CASSLEGGTGWAFF
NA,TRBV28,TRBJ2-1,CASSSGLNNNEQFF
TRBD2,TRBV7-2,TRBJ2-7,CATRGAGRGYEQYF
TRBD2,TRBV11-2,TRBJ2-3,CASSSLAGGRLTQYF
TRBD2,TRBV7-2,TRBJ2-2,CASRLAESTGELFF
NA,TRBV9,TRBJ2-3,CASSVVVGTDTQYF
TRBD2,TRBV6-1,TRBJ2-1,CASSEGRLAGGGYNEQFF
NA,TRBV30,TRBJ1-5,CAWSVAPGFGNQPQHF
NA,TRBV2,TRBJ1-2,CASSEAQRGKGYTF